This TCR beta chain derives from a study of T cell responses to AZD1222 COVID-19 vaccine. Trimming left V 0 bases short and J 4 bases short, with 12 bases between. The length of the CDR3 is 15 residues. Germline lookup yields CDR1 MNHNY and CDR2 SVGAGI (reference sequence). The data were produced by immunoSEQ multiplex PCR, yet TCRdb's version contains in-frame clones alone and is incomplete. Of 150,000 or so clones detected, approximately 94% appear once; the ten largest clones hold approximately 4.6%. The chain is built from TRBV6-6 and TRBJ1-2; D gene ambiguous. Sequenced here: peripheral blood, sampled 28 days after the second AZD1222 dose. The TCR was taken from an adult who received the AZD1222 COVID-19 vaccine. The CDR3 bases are TGTGCCAGCAGTTACTCGAAAGGCCAGATCTATGGCTACACCTTC. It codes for CASSYSKGQIYGYTF.